These 11 T cell receptor beta chains were sequenced from one sample in a study of T cell responses to AZD1222 COVID-19 vaccine. Method: immunoSEQ multiplex PCR; TCRdb's copy keeps in-frame clones and lacks some. Among 150,000 to 250,000 clones, roughly 92% were seen once, and the ten largest hold about 1%. This specimen consisted of peripheral blood, obtained 28 days after the second AZD1222 dose. These TCRs come from an adult who received the AZD1222 COVID-19 vaccine.

Written as DNA, the CDR3 is TGTGCCAGTAGCCCAGGGGGCGGTCAGCCCCAGCATTTT. Amino acids: CASSPGGGQPQHF. The gene calls are TRBV19 and TRBJ1-5, with 8 bases identical to TRBD1. V lost 6 bases, J lost 6 bases, and 4 bases stayed unmatched. The CDR3 loop spans 13 amino acids. Germline CDR1 reads LNHDA; CDR2 reads SQIVND (reference sequence). The full variable domain, completed using reference TRBV19 and TRBJ1-5, is DGGITQSPKYLFRKEGQNVTLSCEQNLNHDAMYWYRQDPGQGLRLIYYSQIVNDFQKGDIAEGYSVSREKKESFPLTVTSAQKNPTAFYLCASSPGGGQPQHFGDGTRLSIL.

The genes are TRBV3-1 (or the pseudogene TRBV3-2) and TRBJ2-5; D possibly corresponds to TRBD2 (6 bases). This CDR3 contains 15 residues. CDR1 is LGHDT and CDR2 is YNNKEL in the germline V gene (reference sequence). V lost 7 bases, J lost 4 bases, and 19 bases lay in between. The CDR3 sequence: CASTRIRSGGETQYF. The CDR3 coding sequence is TGTGCCAGCACCCGTATTCGTAGCGGAGGAGAGACCCAGTACTTC.

This clone has only one observation. The rearrangement links TRBV3-1 (or the pseudogene TRBV3-2) to TRBJ2-3; tentatively, D is TRBD2 (6 bases). Germline assignment: CDR1 LGHDT and CDR2 YNNKEL (reference sequence). Trimming stripped 1 base from V and 7 bases from J, with 12 bases between. CDR3 length equals 14 residues. This CDR3 is CASSQAGTGHTQYF. The DNA for the CDR3 is TGTGCCAGCAGCCAAGCAGGGACTGGTCATACGCAGTATTTT.

V gene TRBV3-1 (or the pseudogene TRBV3-2) combines with J gene TRBJ1-1; weak D call: TRBD1 (5 bases). The CDR3 contains 14 residues. V was trimmed by 0 bases and J by 3 bases, leaving 8 bases between them. CDR1 is LGHDT and CDR2 is YNNKEL in the germline V gene (reference sequence). This CDR3 reads CASSQEEGYTEAFF. The CDR3, as DNA: TGTGCCAGCAGCCAAGAAGAGGGGTACACTGAAGCTTTCTTT.

The chain joins TRBV10-1 to TRBJ2-7; D unresolved. The V end lost 5 bases, the J end lost 6 bases, and 14 bases lay between the germline ends. The CDR3 contains 13 residues. CDR1 and CDR2 (germline): WNHNN, SYGVQD (reference sequence). The CDR3, as DNA: TGCGCCAGCAGTAAAAACGTACATCTCGAGCAGTACTTC. Translated: CASSKNVHLEQYF.

The V and J genes are TRBV5-1 and TRBJ1-6; D uncertain. CDR3 size: 14 residues. Deletions cut 0 bases from V and 4 bases from J, with 5 bases between. Germline CDR1 is SGHRS and CDR2 is YFSETQ. CDR3 coding DNA: TGCGCCAGCAGCTTGGCTCTTTATAATTCACCCCTCCACTTT. Its protein is CASSLALYNSPLHF.

The rearrangement joins TRBV5-5 to TRBJ2-7, with D possibly TRBD2 on 7 matching bases. Germline V gene data show CDR1 as SGHKS and CDR2 as YYEKEE (reference sequence). The CDR3 runs to 20 residues. V lost 1 base and J 3 bases, leaving 29 bases between the germline ends. This CDR3 is CASSLRPHGGAWRVGYEQYF. The DNA of the CDR3 is TGTGCCAGCAGCTTGCGACCTCATGGGGGGGCCTGGAGGGTGGGCTACGAGCAGTACTTC.

The chain recombines TRBV19 with TRBJ2-5, with 9 nucleotides matching TRBD2. There are 14 residues in the CDR3. Germline assignment: CDR1 LNHDA and CDR2 SQIVND (reference sequence). V dropped 5 bases and J dropped 3; count of bases not matched to a gene: 4. CDR3 protein: CASSSKRGEETQYF. In DNA, the CDR3 is TGTGCCAGTAGTTCAAAGCGGGGGGAAGAGACCCAGTACTTC.

The chain has TRBV4-2 and TRBJ2-7; weak D call: TRBD2 (6 bases). The germline gives CDR1 LGHNA, CDR2 YNFKEQ. Trimming left V 1 base short and J 4 bases short, with 17 bases between. CDR3 size: 16 residues. The CDR3 DNA follows: TGTGCCAGCAGCCAAGGGCGGGAAGGGAACCCATACGAGCAGTACTTC. It encodes CASSQGREGNPYEQYF.

The rearrangement uses TRBV9 and TRBJ2-7; unclear D gene. Trimming pared 3 bases from V and 4 bases from J, leaving 8 bases between. This CDR3 is built from 12 residues. Germline CDR1 SGDLS, CDR2 YYNGEE. The CDR3 sequence is CASSGYGYEQYF. In DNA, the CDR3 is TGTGCCAGCAGCGGGTACGGGTACGAGCAGTACTTC.

The gene calls are TRBV5-1 and TRBJ1-2, with D possibly being TRBD1 (5 bases). The CDR3 extends over 16 amino acids. Germline V lookup: CDR1 SGHRS, CDR2 YFSETQ. Trimming took 4 bases from V and 7 from J, leaving 23 bases between them. In DNA, the CDR3 is TGCGCCAGCAGCGTATCCGGGACCACAAGATCGGGTGGCTACACCTTC. Translating it yields CASSVSGTTRSGGYTF.